These T cell receptor beta chains were read from a single sample in a study of blood T cell repertoires in COVID-19. The assay was immunoSEQ multiplex PCR, and TCRdb's table has in-frame clones only and misses some. The sample consists of some 200,000 clones, about 91% of them appearing once. Sequenced sample: peripheral blood. The receptors come from a man aged 18-30 years with active or convalescent COVID-19. CDR3s include the opening cysteine and the closing phenylalanine or tryptophan. Fields, in order: D gene, clone size, J gene, V gene, CDR3 DNA, CDR3 protein. A D gene is named only where the DNA matches it firmly. Size values are once, few and many counts, or a class for expanded clones, and some rows have none.

. | few | TRBJ1-6 | TRBV9 | TGTGCCAGCAGCGCCGAGGTCGGCAGATCCCTGGTCTTT | CASSAEVGRSLVF
. | . | TRBJ1-1 | TRBV6-5 | TGTGCCAGCAGTTACTCGGTTACGGGAGCCCCTGAAGCTTTCTTT | CASSYSVTGAPEAFF
. | once | TRBJ2-3 | TRBV28 | TGTGCCAGCAGTCACGAGGTCAGGGCAGATACGCAGTATTTT | CASSHEVRADTQYF
TRBD2 | once | TRBJ2-3 | TRBV7-9 | TGTGCCAGCAGCCGGAGTACGAGCGGGAGAGTAATGAATACGCAGTATTTT | CASSRSTSGRVMNTQYF
TRBD1 | . | TRBJ2-1 | TRBV14 | TGTGCCAGCAGCGCAGGACAGGGGGCGTACCGCGAGCAGTTCTTC | CASSAGQGAYREQFF
TRBD1 | . | TRBJ2-5 | TRBV19 | TGTGCCAGTAGTATGGGACAGGGTTTTTCGAGCCAAGAGACCCAGTACTTC | CASSMGQGFSSQETQYF
. | . | TRBJ1-1 | TRBV7-9 | TGTGCCAGCAGCCTCTCCTCGGGATGGGGCACTGAAGCTTTCTTT | CASSLSSGWGTEAFF
TRBD1 | . | TRBJ2-7 | TRBV5-1 | TGCGCCAGCAGCCTAGGGACAGCCTCCTACGAGCAGTACTTC | CASSLGTASYEQYF
. | . | TRBJ2-6 | TRBV19 | TGTGCCAGTGGCCAGGGGACGTCTGGGGCCAACGTCCTGACTTTC | CASGQGTSGANVLTF
TRBD1 | . | TRBJ2-1 | TRBV7-8 | TGTGCCAGCAGCTTATGGACAGGTATTGGGGATGAGCAGTTCTTC | CASSLWTGIGDEQFF
. | . | TRBJ2-1 | TRBV11-2 | TGTGCCAGCAGCTTAGCGGGAGTAGCCAATGAGCAGTTCTTC | CASSLAGVANEQFF
TRBD1 | . | TRBJ1-1 | TRBV9 | TGTGCCAGCAGCGTAGGAGGAGGGGGCGCTTTCCGGAACACTGAAGCTTTCTTT | CASSVGGGGAFRNTEAFF
. | few | TRBJ1-2 | TRBV28 | TGTGCCAGCAGTTCGCACAAATACGGCTACACCTTC | CASSSHKYGYTF
TRBD2 | . | TRBJ2-3 | TRBV7-9 | TGTGCCAGCTCACCCAATCGAGCGGGAGGCGAAGATACGCAGTATTTT | CASSPNRAGGEDTQYF
. | . | TRBJ2-1 | TRBV10-3 | TGTGCCATCAGTGAACGCGATACAGGGATTGATGAGCAGTTCTTC | CAISERDTGIDEQFF
TRBD2 | . | TRBJ2-7 | TRBV9 | TGTGCCAGCAGCGTAGGCGGACTAGCGGACTACGAGCAGTACTTC | CASSVGGLADYEQYF
. | . | TRBJ2-1 | TRBV12-3/TRBV12-4 | TGTGCCAGCAGCGGGGGTTTGGGTAGTGAGCAGTTCTTC | CASSGGLGSEQFF
. | . | TRBJ1-2 | TRBV10-3 | TGTGCCATCAGTGAGGGGCAGGAAACCTTGGGCTATGGCTACACCTTC | CAISEGQETLGYGYTF
. | many | TRBJ1-1 | TRBV11-3 | TGTGCCAGCAGTGAGGGAGGTAGCACTGAAGCTTTCTTT | CASSEGGSTEAFF
TRBD2 | . | TRBJ2-7 | TRBV30 | TGTGCCTGGAGTGTTACCCTCGAAGATAATGGGAGGGCCAGACACGAGCAGTACTTC | CAWSVTLEDNGRARHEQYF
TRBD1 | . | TRBJ1-2 | TRBV11-2 | TGTGCCAGCAGCCCCGGGACAGGGGTCTATGGCTACACCTTC | CASSPGTGVYGYTF
. | few | TRBJ1-5 | TRBV4-1 | TGCGCCAGCAGCCAAGCACAGCTTCAGCCCCAGCATTTT | CASSQAQLQPQHF
. | . | TRBJ1-5 | TRBV30 | TGTGCCTGGAGTGTCAACCTCATGATGGGGTCGGGAAGCAATCAGCCCCAGCATTTT | CAWSVNLMMGSGSNQPQHF
. | once | TRBJ2-1 | TRBV30 | TGTGCCTGGAGACGTATCCGTAGAAACAATGAGCAGTTCTTC | CAWRRIRRNNEQFF
TRBD2 | . | TRBJ2-7 | TRBV18 | TGTGCCAGCTCACTAGCGGGAGGCTCCTACGAGCAGTACTTC | CASSLAGGSYEQYF
TRBD1 | . | TRBJ1-2 | TRBV20-1 | TGCAGTGCTAGTTTCCCGGGACAGGAGAACTATGGCTACACCTTC | CSASFPGQENYGYTF
TRBD2 | once | TRBJ2-1 | TRBV28 | TGTGCCAGCAGGCAGCTAGCGGGACGAATGAATGAGCAGTTCTTC | CASRQLAGRMNEQFF
. | . | TRBJ1-4 | TRBV19 | TGTGCCAGTAGTAGAAGAGGGATTTCAAATGAAAAACTGTTTTTT | CASSRRGISNEKLFF
. | . | TRBJ1-2 | TRBV5-1 | TGCGCCAGCAGCTTACGGCCCACCGGGAAGGACGGCTACACCTTC | CASSLRPTGKDGYTF
. | . | TRBJ1-2 | TRBV11-3 | TGTGCCCTGGGGGGGTCCTATGGCTACACCTTC | CALGGSYGYTF